This TCR beta chain was captured by sequencing in a study of cytomegalovirus exposure and HLA in healthy donors. Trimming took 0 bases from V and 2 from J, leaving 11 bases between them. CDR1 is SGHRS and CDR2 is YFSETQ in the germline V gene. CDR3 size: 16 residues. In the PCR, 60 Vbeta and 13 Jbeta primers were used. Sequencing used immunoSEQ multiplex PCR; TCRdb keeps in-frame clones, though not all of them. The sample includes about 110,000 clones, around 83% of them seen just once. Sequenced: PBMCs. The receptor was isolated from a man aged 25-45 years in good health and CMV-seropositive. This rearrangement joins TRBV5-1 to TRBJ2-2, with TRBD2 as a possible D gene (5 bases). The CDR3 bases are TGCGCCAGCAGCTTGGTGTTAGGGAGCAACACCGGGGAGCTGTTTTTT. It yields the protein CASSLVLGSNTGELFF.